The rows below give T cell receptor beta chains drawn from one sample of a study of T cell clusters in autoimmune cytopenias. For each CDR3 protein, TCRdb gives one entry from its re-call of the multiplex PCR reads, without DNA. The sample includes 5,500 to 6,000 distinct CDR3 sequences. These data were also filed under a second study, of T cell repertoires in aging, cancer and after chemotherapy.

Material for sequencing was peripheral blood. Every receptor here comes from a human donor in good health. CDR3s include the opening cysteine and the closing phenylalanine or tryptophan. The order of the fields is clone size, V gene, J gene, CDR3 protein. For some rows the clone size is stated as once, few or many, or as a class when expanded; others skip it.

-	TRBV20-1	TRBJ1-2	CSCGSAQTNYGYTF
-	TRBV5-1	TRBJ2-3	CASSLVGLDTDTQYF
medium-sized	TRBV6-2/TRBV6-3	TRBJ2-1	CASSYFGGGGYNEQFF
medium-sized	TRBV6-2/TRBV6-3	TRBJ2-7	CASSYGRATYEQYF
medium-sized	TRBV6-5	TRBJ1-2	CASSYKVGDYGYTF
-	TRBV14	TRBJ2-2	CASSDRRVARELFF
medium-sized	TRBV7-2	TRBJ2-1	CASSLAGTAGYYNEQFF
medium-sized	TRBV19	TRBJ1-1	CASSMAEGRAFF
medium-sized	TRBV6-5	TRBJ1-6	CASSLGVTGVPLHF
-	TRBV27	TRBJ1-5	CASSFGQGTQPQHF
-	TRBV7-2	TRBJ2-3	CASSSGTEASTDTQYF
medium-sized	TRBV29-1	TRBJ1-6	CSVESRVGAGRIMTYNSPLHF
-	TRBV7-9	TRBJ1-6	CASTIWGGQGGSPLHF
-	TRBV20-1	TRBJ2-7	CSAPPGTGIREQYF
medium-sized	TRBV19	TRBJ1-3	CASSTLQGAAGNTIYF
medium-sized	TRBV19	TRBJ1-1	CASRGGGVFEAFF
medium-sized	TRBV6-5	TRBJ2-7	CASSEGGTFYEQYF
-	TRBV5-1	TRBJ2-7	CASSSKPPGPGSGYEQYF
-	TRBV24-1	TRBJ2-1	CATSDTSGSSYNEQFF
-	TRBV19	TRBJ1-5	CASSIDAIGLRGRGGNQPQHF
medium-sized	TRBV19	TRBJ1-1	CASSPRDRESPEAFF
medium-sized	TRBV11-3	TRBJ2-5	CASSVPGEKETQYF